This T cell receptor (beta chain) was captured in a study of T cell repertoires in cytomegalovirus infection. TCRdb reprocessed the reads with MiXCR, giving one entry per CDR3 protein. The table records 750,000 to 950,000 distinct CDR3 sequences, about 28% of them present only once. This clonotype came up many times. Antigen unknown. V lost 3 bases and J lost 1; bases outside the gene matches: 2. The CDR3 has 16 amino acids. Germline V gene lookup returns CDR1 LNHDA and CDR2 SQIVND (reference sequence). The TCR sequence derives from a human donor in good health (CMV status not recorded). Some clones in this sample may be carry-over from other donors' samples. V usage is TRBV19 and J usage is TRBJ2-2, with 10 bases identical to TRBD2. Sequencing was performed on cultured CD8+ T cells from PBMCs, taken from culture after CMV antigen stimulation. Here the CDR3 reads CASSILAGVNTGELFF. For the CDR3, the DNA is TGTGCCAGTAGTATCCTAGCGGGGGTGAACACCGGGGAGCTGTTTTTT.